This T cell receptor beta chain was sequenced during a study of technical replicates of blood from a handful of donors. CDR1 PRHDT and CDR2 FYEKMQ come from the germline V gene (reference sequence). The CDR3 covers 14 residues. V lost 0 bases and J lost 3, with 9 bases in between. The method was immunoSEQ multiplex PCR; TCRdb's version includes in-frame clones alone and lacks a portion of them. The table lists about 80,000 clones, around 90% of them singletons, with 0.39% in the top ten. Specimen: T cells isolated from PBMCs. This receptor was obtained from a human donor in good health. This chain links TRBV13 with TRBJ2-7, with D perhaps TRBD1 (6 bases). The CDR3 sequence: CASSLGPGDYEQYF. The CDR3 DNA sequence: TGTGCCAGCAGCTTAGGTCCAGGGGACTACGAGCAGTACTTC.